The rows below give T cell receptor beta chains drawn from one sample of a study of shared clonotypes between healthy human individuals. Assay used: immunoSEQ multiplex PCR; TCRdb lists only in-frame clones, some missing. In the table there are around 1.9 million clones, around 95% of which are singletons. Sequenced: naive CD8+ T cells from PBMCs. These receptors were collected from a man younger than 30 in good health. Some clones in this sample may be carry-over from other donors' samples. Each CDR3 is given with its conserved first and last residue. Each record gives: CDR3 length, V gene, clone size, D gene, J gene, CDR3 protein, CDR3 DNA. A D gene is named only where the DNA matches it firmly. The listing skips clone size in some rows; elsewhere it reads once, few, many or a size class.

cdr3_length: 15
v_call: TRBV29-1
clone_size: once
d_call: .
j_call: TRBJ1-2
cdr3_aa: CSVEAWREGYIGYTF
cdr3_nt: TGCAGCGTTGAAGCCTGGCGGGAGGGGTATATTGGCTACACCTTC

cdr3_length: 15
v_call: TRBV6-1
clone_size: .
d_call: .
j_call: TRBJ1-2
cdr3_aa: CASSEAYARNYGYTF
cdr3_nt: TGTGCCAGCAGTGAAGCTTATGCAAGAAACTATGGCTACACCTTC

cdr3_length: 13
v_call: TRBV25-1
clone_size: .
d_call: .
j_call: TRBJ2-2
cdr3_aa: CASSEWGPGELFF
cdr3_nt: TGTGCCAGCAGTGAATGGGGACCCGGGGAGCTGTTTTTT

cdr3_length: 14
v_call: TRBV9
clone_size: .
d_call: .
j_call: TRBJ1-3
cdr3_aa: CASSEYLSGNTIYF
cdr3_nt: TGTGCCAGCAGCGAATATCTCTCTGGAAACACCATATATTTT

cdr3_length: 14
v_call: TRBV6-1
clone_size: .
d_call: .
j_call: TRBJ2-6
cdr3_aa: CASLTVTGANVLTF
cdr3_nt: TGTGCCAGCTTGACGGTAACTGGGGCCAACGTCCTGACTTTC

cdr3_length: 18
v_call: TRBV4-1
clone_size: .
d_call: .
j_call: TRBJ1-5
cdr3_aa: CASSQRDSGGSMFQPQHF
cdr3_nt: TGCGCCAGCAGCCAAAGGGATTCGGGGGGCTCAATGTTTCAGCCCCAGCATTTT

cdr3_length: 15
v_call: TRBV14
clone_size: .
d_call: TRBD1
j_call: TRBJ2-3
cdr3_aa: CASRPTGGYTDTQYF
cdr3_nt: TGTGCCAGCAGGCCGACAGGGGGATACACAGATACGCAGTATTTT

cdr3_length: 13
v_call: TRBV19
clone_size: .
d_call: TRBD1
j_call: TRBJ1-2
cdr3_aa: CASKTGWTGGYTF
cdr3_nt: TGTGCCAGTAAGACAGGGTGGACAGGTGGCTACACCTTC

cdr3_length: 16
v_call: TRBV7-3
clone_size: .
d_call: TRBD2
j_call: TRBJ2-1
cdr3_aa: CASSLIGGLSYNEQFF
cdr3_nt: TGTGCCAGCAGCTTAATTGGGGGACTATCCTACAATGAGCAGTTCTTC

cdr3_length: 16
v_call: TRBV7-9
clone_size: .
d_call: TRBD2
j_call: TRBJ2-5
cdr3_aa: CASSPEGLAGGETQYF
cdr3_nt: TGTGCCAGCAGCCCCGAGGGACTAGCGGGAGGGGAGACCCAGTACTTC

cdr3_length: 13
v_call: TRBV27
clone_size: once
d_call: TRBD1
j_call: TRBJ2-7
cdr3_aa: CASRPQGYYEQYF
cdr3_nt: TGTGCCAGCCGACCACAGGGGTACTACGAGCAGTACTTC

cdr3_length: 13
v_call: TRBV19
clone_size: .
d_call: .
j_call: TRBJ1-1
cdr3_aa: CATRVGEPTEAFF
cdr3_nt: TGTGCCACCAGAGTGGGGGAACCCACTGAAGCTTTCTTT

cdr3_length: 15
v_call: TRBV7-6
clone_size: .
d_call: TRBD1
j_call: TRBJ1-1
cdr3_aa: CASSPGTGGITEAFF
cdr3_nt: TGTGCCAGCAGCCCCGGGACAGGGGGCATCACTGAAGCTTTCTTT

cdr3_length: 16
v_call: TRBV5-6
clone_size: .
d_call: TRBD2
j_call: TRBJ2-1
cdr3_aa: CASSLALAGARNEQFF
cdr3_nt: TGTGCCAGCAGCCTGGCCCTAGCGGGAGCAAGGAATGAGCAGTTCTTC

cdr3_length: 13
v_call: TRBV5-6
clone_size: .
d_call: .
j_call: TRBJ2-3
cdr3_aa: CASSFPTWQGEYF
cdr3_nt: TGTGCCAGCAGCTTCCCAACCTGGCAGGGAGAGTATTTT

cdr3_length: 15
v_call: TRBV13
clone_size: .
d_call: TRBD1
j_call: TRBJ2-4
cdr3_aa: CASSTRQGAKNIQYF
cdr3_nt: TGTGCCAGCAGCACCCGACAGGGGGCCAAAAACATTCAGTACTTC

cdr3_length: 15
v_call: TRBV28
clone_size: .
d_call: TRBD2
j_call: TRBJ2-1
cdr3_aa: CAAKLSGTSGDEQFF
cdr3_nt: TGTGCCGCCAAACTTTCCGGGACTAGTGGCGATGAGCAGTTCTTC

cdr3_length: 16
v_call: TRBV28
clone_size: .
d_call: TRBD2
j_call: TRBJ2-5
cdr3_aa: CASSPGLAGYRETQYF
cdr3_nt: TGTGCCAGCAGCCCTGGACTAGCGGGATATAGGGAGACCCAGTACTTC

cdr3_length: 14
v_call: TRBV10-1
clone_size: .
d_call: .
j_call: TRBJ1-2
cdr3_aa: CASSESYINYGYTF
cdr3_nt: TGCGCCAGCAGTGAGTCGTATATTAACTATGGCTACACCTTC

cdr3_length: 18
v_call: TRBV6-1
clone_size: .
d_call: TRBD1
j_call: TRBJ2-1
cdr3_aa: CASSDGQALHPSYNEQFF
cdr3_nt: TGTGCCAGCAGTGACGGACAGGCCCTCCACCCTTCCTACAATGAGCAGTTCTTC

cdr3_length: 13
v_call: TRBV2
clone_size: .
d_call: .
j_call: TRBJ2-3
cdr3_aa: CASSESIGLPQYF
cdr3_nt: TGTGCCAGCAGTGAAAGTATAGGACTCCCACAATATTTT

cdr3_length: 12
v_call: TRBV27
clone_size: .
d_call: .
j_call: TRBJ1-2
cdr3_aa: CASRTGNYGYTF
cdr3_nt: TGTGCCAGCAGAACAGGAAACTATGGCTACACCTTC

cdr3_length: 15
v_call: TRBV7-6
clone_size: .
d_call: TRBD2
j_call: TRBJ2-5
cdr3_aa: CASSFTSGIRETQYF
cdr3_nt: TGTGCCAGCAGCTTTACTAGCGGGATAAGGGAGACCCAGTACTTC

cdr3_length: 16
v_call: TRBV28
clone_size: once
d_call: .
j_call: TRBJ1-4
cdr3_aa: CASSLEGTDTNEKLFF
cdr3_nt: TGTGCCAGCAGTTTAGAAGGGACGGATACTAATGAAAAACTGTTTTTT

cdr3_length: 18
v_call: TRBV7-8
clone_size: .
d_call: .
j_call: TRBJ2-7
cdr3_aa: CASSLGRRGSRLEYEQYF
cdr3_nt: TGTGCCAGCAGCTTAGGGCGGAGGGGGTCTCGGCTGGAATATGAGCAGTACTTC

cdr3_length: 14
v_call: TRBV28
clone_size: .
d_call: TRBD2
j_call: TRBJ2-7
cdr3_aa: CASSLIRTSVEQYF
cdr3_nt: TGTGCCAGCAGTTTAATCCGTACTAGCGTCGAGCAGTACTTC

cdr3_length: 15
v_call: TRBV9
clone_size: .
d_call: .
j_call: TRBJ2-2
cdr3_aa: CASSVGDTGAGELFF
cdr3_nt: TGTGCCAGCAGCGTAGGGGATACTGGGGCCGGGGAGCTGTTTTTT

cdr3_length: 17
v_call: TRBV10-3
clone_size: .
d_call: TRBD2
j_call: TRBJ2-3
cdr3_aa: CAIRELLAGGGTDTQYF
cdr3_nt: TGTGCCATCAGGGAGCTACTAGCGGGAGGCGGTACAGATACGCAGTATTTT

cdr3_length: 14
v_call: TRBV7-9
clone_size: once
d_call: .
j_call: TRBJ2-7
cdr3_aa: CASSLDPSGDEQYF
cdr3_nt: TGTGCCAGCAGCTTAGACCCCTCGGGGGACGAGCAGTACTTC

cdr3_length: 14
v_call: TRBV2
clone_size: .
d_call: .
j_call: TRBJ2-5
cdr3_aa: CAFLSARGQETQYF
cdr3_nt: TGTGCCTTCCTCAGCGCCAGGGGACAAGAGACCCAGTACTTC

cdr3_length: 16
v_call: TRBV4-1
clone_size: .
d_call: .
j_call: TRBJ1-5
cdr3_aa: CASSQDWTESNQPQHF
cdr3_nt: TGCGCCAGCAGCCAAGACTGGACAGAAAGCAATCAGCCCCAGCATTTT

cdr3_length: 15
v_call: TRBV7-9
clone_size: .
d_call: TRBD2
j_call: TRBJ2-7
cdr3_aa: CASSLRTSGTYEQYF
cdr3_nt: TGTGCCAGCAGCCTAAGGACTAGCGGGACCTACGAGCAGTACTTC

cdr3_length: 14
v_call: TRBV27
clone_size: once
d_call: .
j_call: TRBJ2-1
cdr3_aa: CASSWTDSGEDSFF
cdr3_nt: TGTGCCAGCAGTTGGACGGACTCCGGAGAGGATTCGTTCTTC

cdr3_length: 14
v_call: TRBV5-8
clone_size: .
d_call: TRBD1
j_call: TRBJ1-1
cdr3_aa: CASSLLGQGAEAFF
cdr3_nt: TGTGCCAGCAGCTTGTTGGGACAGGGGGCTGAAGCTTTCTTT

cdr3_length: 15
v_call: TRBV9
clone_size: once
d_call: .
j_call: TRBJ2-3
cdr3_aa: CASSVETGYTDTQYF
cdr3_nt: TGTGCCAGCAGCGTGGAGACGGGGTACACAGATACGCAGTATTTT

cdr3_length: 16
v_call: TRBV4-3
clone_size: .
d_call: TRBD2
j_call: TRBJ2-7
cdr3_aa: CASSQERTSAHLRQYF
cdr3_nt: TGCGCCAGCAGCCAGGAGAGGACTAGCGCACATCTAAGGCAGTACTTC

cdr3_length: 16
v_call: TRBV7-6
clone_size: .
d_call: .
j_call: TRBJ2-4
cdr3_aa: CASRAGTGRAKNIQYF
cdr3_nt: TGTGCCAGCAGGGCCGGGACGGGGAGGGCCAAAAACATTCAGTACTTC

cdr3_length: 18
v_call: TRBV6-1
clone_size: .
d_call: .
j_call: TRBJ1-2
cdr3_aa: CASSELRGLLGGAYGYTF
cdr3_nt: TGTGCCAGCAGTGAATTAAGAGGTCTTCTCGGGGGCGCGTATGGCTACACCTTC

cdr3_length: 15
v_call: TRBV10-3
clone_size: .
d_call: .
j_call: TRBJ2-7
cdr3_aa: CAISESGANSYEQYF
cdr3_nt: TGTGCCATCAGTGAGTCCGGGGCAAATTCCTACGAGCAGTACTTC

cdr3_length: 15
v_call: TRBV5-8
clone_size: once
d_call: TRBD1
j_call: TRBJ1-5
cdr3_aa: CASSPGTDSNQPQHF
cdr3_nt: TGTGCCAGCAGCCCCGGGACAGATAGCAATCAGCCCCAGCATTTT

cdr3_length: 15
v_call: TRBV5-6
clone_size: once
d_call: .
j_call: TRBJ2-7
cdr3_aa: CASSLGGVSSYEQYF
cdr3_nt: TGTGCCAGCAGCTTGGGAGGGGTGAGCTCCTACGAGCAGTACTTC

cdr3_length: 12
v_call: TRBV5-1
clone_size: .
d_call: .
j_call: TRBJ1-1
cdr3_aa: CASSLVRGEAFF
cdr3_nt: TGCGCCAGCAGCTTGGTGAGAGGTGAAGCTTTCTTT

cdr3_length: 13
v_call: TRBV2
clone_size: once
d_call: .
j_call: TRBJ2-1
cdr3_aa: CASKGAGGNEQFF
cdr3_nt: TGTGCCAGCAAGGGGGCAGGGGGGAATGAGCAGTTCTTC

cdr3_length: 16
v_call: TRBV27
clone_size: .
d_call: TRBD1
j_call: TRBJ1-1
cdr3_aa: CASSWTGGIGDTEAFF
cdr3_nt: TGTGCCAGCAGTTGGACAGGGGGCATCGGAGACACTGAAGCTTTCTTT

cdr3_length: 16
v_call: TRBV2
clone_size: .
d_call: TRBD1
j_call: TRBJ1-1
cdr3_aa: CASSEEGAAGVTEAFF
cdr3_nt: TGTGCCAGCAGTGAAGAGGGGGCCGCCGGGGTCACTGAAGCTTTCTTT

cdr3_length: 16
v_call: TRBV7-8
clone_size: once
d_call: TRBD2
j_call: TRBJ2-7
cdr3_aa: CASSPGVAGASYEQYF
cdr3_nt: TGTGCCAGCAGCCCCGGGGTAGCGGGTGCCTCCTACGAGCAGTACTTC

cdr3_length: 19
v_call: TRBV30
clone_size: .
d_call: .
j_call: TRBJ2-3
cdr3_aa: CAWSVYYSVTRASTDTQYF
cdr3_nt: TGTGCCTGGAGTGTCTATTACTCCGTTACTCGTGCTAGCACAGATACGCAGTATTTT

cdr3_length: 15
v_call: TRBV6-1
clone_size: .
d_call: TRBD2
j_call: TRBJ2-2
cdr3_aa: CASRGLAGAGGELFF
cdr3_nt: TGTGCCAGCAGAGGACTAGCGGGAGCGGGCGGGGAGCTGTTTTTT

cdr3_length: 12
v_call: TRBV27
clone_size: .
d_call: .
j_call: TRBJ1-1
cdr3_aa: CASSLIQGEAFF
cdr3_nt: TGTGCCAGCAGTTTAATCCAGGGTGAAGCTTTCTTT